This entry is about one TCR beta chain. Antigen specificity is unknown. Germline V gives CDR1 MGHRA, CDR2 YSYEKL. The CDR3 has 16 residues. J gave up 5 bases and V 0 bases, and 7 bases lay outside the gene matches. Controls had myeloablative marrow grafts with methotrexate and calcineurin inhibitor, sampled at 1 year. The sample belongs to a study of T cells after posttransplantation cyclophosphamide. Overall study findings and caveats: Donor CD8+ memory clones often dominated recipient blood repertoires at later times. Blood and skin or GI T cell repertoires showed limited TRB overlap.

Some clones are missing from TCRdb's copy, which holds only in-frame ones; the method was immunoSEQ multiplex PCR. The profile shows some 21,000 clones, 65% to 90% of them singletons. The sample consisted of PBMCs, taken approximately 360 days after allogeneic stem cell transplant with calcineurin inhibitor and methotrexate. The rearrangement uses TRBV4-1 and TRBJ2-3; 8 bases align to TRBD2. The source is a female patient between 30 and 45 years old who received an allogeneic stem cell transplant from an unrelated donor, was CMV-positive, and had acute and chronic GVHD. Some T cells may be transferred from the graft donor. The CDR3 coding sequence is TGCGCCAGCAGCCAAGAGGCGGGGGGAGTAGGAGATACGCAGTATTTT. Translating gives CASSQEAGGVGDTQYF.